Listed below are T cell receptor beta chains from one sample, sequenced in a study of OX40 agonist ivuxolimab in advanced cancers. Profiling relied on immunoSEQ multiplex PCR, and the TCRdb table lists in-frame clones only, not all of them. The profile shows tens of thousands of clones, about 84% of them singletons. The sample here was CD4+ or CD8+ T cells sorted from blood, taken in a trial of the OX40 agonist ivuxolimab. The receptors were gathered from an adult with an advanced solid tumor such as melanoma, head and neck, liver or kidney cancer. Each CDR3 is given with its conserved first and last residue. A D gene is named only where the DNA matches it firmly. A row's size may be missing; if present it is once, few, many or a size class.

>NA|many|TRBV4-1|TRBJ1-4|14
CASSQGTGLGKLFF
TGCGCCAGCAGCCAAGGGACCGGGTTGGGAAAACTGTTTTTT
>TRBD2|once|TRBV15|TRBJ2-7|16
CATSRDTIAGVYEQYF
TGTGCCACCAGCAGAGATACCATAGCGGGAGTCTACGAGCAGTACTTC
>NA|NA|TRBV7-6|TRBJ2-2|15
CASSLEALNTGELFF
TGTGCCAGCAGCTTAGAGGCCTTGAACACCGGGGAGCTGTTTTTT
>TRBD1|NA|TRBV11-2|TRBJ2-1|16
CASSSRDRASYNEQFF
TGTGCCAGCAGCTCCCGGGACAGGGCATCCTACAATGAGCAGTTCTTC
>TRBD1|NA|TRBV7-9|TRBJ2-7|17
CASSRHGGQVIGREQYF
TGTGCCAGCAGCCGGCATGGGGGACAGGTCATCGGTCGCGAGCAGTACTTC
>NA|NA|TRBV27|TRBJ1-5|14
CASAPHHFNQPQHF
TGTGCCAGCGCCCCGCACCACTTCAATCAGCCCCAGCATTTT
>NA|NA|TRBV27|TRBJ1-2|16
CASSTNTRQSIYGYTF
TGTGCCAGCAGTACCAACACGAGGCAGAGCATCTATGGCTACACCTTC
>NA|NA|TRBV10-3|TRBJ2-5|15
CAISESAASKETQYF
TGTGCCATCAGTGAGTCGGCAGCGTCGAAAGAGACCCAGTACTTC
>NA|NA|TRBV18|TRBJ1-2|16
CASSLNRAADGIVYTF
TGTGCCAGCTCACTTAATAGGGCAGCAGACGGTATCGTCTACACCTTC
>NA|NA|TRBV4-2|TRBJ1-4|13
CASSHRQDEKLFF
TGTGCCAGCAGCCACCGACAGGACGAAAAACTGTTTTTT
>NA|NA|TRBV27|TRBJ2-1|14
CASSSRLAGLEQFF
TGTGCCAGCAGTTCCCGGCTAGCCGGCCTTGAGCAGTTCTTC
>TRBD1|NA|TRBV9|TRBJ2-1|19
CASSDSLTVQGALDNEQFF
TGTGCCAGCAGCGATAGTCTTACAGTACAGGGGGCGCTAGATAATGAGCAGTTCTTC
>NA|NA|TRBV29-1|TRBJ1-1|13
CSVQSSMNTEAFF
TGCAGCGTTCAGAGTTCCATGAACACTGAAGCTTTCTTT
>NA|NA|TRBV4-3|TRBJ1-1|16
CASSQDLEGRDTEAFF
TGCGCCAGCAGCCAAGATCTGGAGGGGAGGGACACTGAAGCTTTCTTT
>TRBD1|NA|TRBV7-9|TRBJ1-1|13
CASTSTGSSEAFF
TGTGCCAGCACCTCGACAGGGTCAAGTGAAGCTTTCTTT
>NA|NA|TRBV12-5|TRBJ1-1|13
CASGLQGNTEAFF
TGTGCTAGTGGTTTGCAGGGGAACACTGAAGCTTTCTTT
>NA|NA|TRBV7-9|TRBJ2-7|14
CASSRTETSYEQYF
TGTGCCAGCAGCCGGACAGAAACCTCCTACGAGCAGTACTTC
>NA|NA|TRBV5-1|TRBJ1-1|14
CASKVRVRDTEAFF
TGCGCCAGCAAAGTTCGAGTGAGGGACACTGAAGCTTTCTTT